The 25 T cell receptor beta chains presented below share a single source sample, sequenced in a study of blood T cell repertoires in COVID-19. Sequenced by immunoSEQ multiplex PCR; TCRdb stores in-frame clones only, minus some. The repertoire includes some 30,000 clones, approximately 86% of them detected once, and approximately 5% sits in the top ten. Specimen: peripheral blood. All receptors derive from a woman aged 70-85 years with active COVID-19.

The chain combines TRBV13 with TRBJ1-1; D not resolved. Germline V gene data show CDR1 as PRHDT and CDR2 as FYEKMQ (reference sequence). CDR3 length equals 12 residues. The ends were cut back, 4 bases at V and 5 bases at J, with 8 bases in the middle. This CDR3 is CASSSRRTEAFF. CDR3 bases: TGTGCCAGCAGCTCTCGGAGGACTGAAGCTTTCTTT.

The chain has TRBV5-1 and TRBJ2-3; D is perhaps TRBD2 (6 bases). This CDR3 spans 15 amino acids. V was cut by 2 bases and J by 1 base, with 11 bases left in between. Germline-derived CDR1 and CDR2 are SGHRS and YFSETQ. CDR3 sequence: CASSFLAGRTDTQYF. CDR3 DNA: TGCGCCAGCAGCTTCTTGGCGGGGCGCACAGATACGCAGTATTTT.

J is TRBJ1-1 and V is TRBV13, with TRBD1 as a possible D gene (6 bases). CDR1 PRHDT and CDR2 FYEKMQ come from the germline V gene (reference sequence). V lost 4 bases to trimming and J lost 1 base, with 16 bases between them. The CDR3 runs 16 residues. CDR3 nucleotide sequence: TGTGCCAGCAGCTCCGGACAGTTAGACCAGAACACTGAAGCTTTCTTT. Translating it yields CASSSGQLDQNTEAFF.

V is TRBV13 and J is TRBJ2-3; 8 bases line up with TRBD1. Trimming removed 4 bases from V and 2 bases from J; junction bases left unmatched: 11. Germline V gives CDR1 PRHDT, CDR2 FYEKMQ (reference sequence). The CDR3 covers 17 residues. CDR3 amino acids: CASSSQDRESITDTQYF. The CDR3 region has the DNA TGTGCCAGCAGCTCCCAGGACAGGGAGAGTATCACAGATACGCAGTATTTT.

This chain joins TRBV6-4 and TRBJ2-3, with 8 nucleotides matching TRBD2. CDR3 size: 15 residues. V trimming: 5 bases; J trimming: 4 bases; junction bases outside the gene matches: 8. Germline lookup yields CDR1 MRHNA and CDR2 SNTAGT. The CDR3: CASSLSGGGADTQYF. Written as DNA, the CDR3 is TGTGCCAGCAGTCTGAGCGGGGGAGGAGCAGATACGCAGTATTTT.

This chain links TRBV7-2 with TRBJ2-3; TRBD2 might be the D (6 bases). Germline values: CDR1 SGHTA, CDR2 FQGNSA. V was cut by 0 bases and J by 6 bases, with 7 bases left in between. CDR3 length: 13 amino acids. The CDR3 is CASSLAGRDTQYF. CDR3 nucleotides: TGTGCCAGCAGCTTAGCAGGGAGGGATACGCAGTATTTT.

The chain uses TRBV28 and TRBJ1-1, with D unclear. V dropped 3 bases and J dropped 1 base, with 6 bases sitting between them. CDR1 is MDHEN and CDR2 is SYDVKM in the germline V gene. The CDR3 runs 13 residues. CDR3: CASSFGRNTEAFF. The CDR3 nucleotides are TGTGCCAGCAGTTTTGGTAGGAACACTGAAGCTTTCTTT.

This rearrangement joins TRBV10-3 to TRBJ2-7, with D tentatively TRBD1 (6 bases). This CDR3 is built from 16 residues. Per germline, CDR1 ENHRY and CDR2 SYGVKD. V was shortened by 8 bases and J by 6 bases, with 26 bases between the two germline ends. CDR3 loop: CAIRGGEGREGGEQYF. The DNA for the CDR3 is TGTGCCATCCGTGGGGGAGAGGGCAGGGAAGGGGGCGAGCAGTACTTC.

The chain carries TRBV11-2 and TRBJ2-7; D perhaps matches TRBD1 (5 bases). Germline V gives CDR1 SGHAT, CDR2 FQNNGV. The CDR3 covers 13 residues. Trimming took off 7 bases at V and 3 bases at J, with 13 bases between the two ends. DNA of the CDR3: TGTGCCAGCACCCCTAGGGGTAGCTACGAGCAGTACTTC. Its protein product is CASTPRGSYEQYF.

The chain has TRBV30 and TRBJ2-5; unclear D gene. The CDR3 has 11 residues. V was pared by 6 bases and J by 4 bases, with 9 bases between. Germline V gene lookup returns CDR1 GTSNPN and CDR2 SVGIG (reference sequence). The CDR3 bases are TGTGCCTGCCAATACGGAGAGACCCAGTACTTC. Encoded protein: CACQYGETQYF.

CDR3 sequence: CASSLQQGGTGAQKAYEQYF. The CDR3 DNA is TGTGCCAGCAGCTTGCAACAGGGAGGGACAGGGGCCCAAAAGGCCTACGAGCAGTACTTC. The V call is TRBV11-3, the J call TRBJ2-7, with TRBD1 matching over 10 bases. This CDR3 contains 20 residues. Losses at the gene ends were 3 bases for V and 2 bases for J; bases not matched to a gene: 19. The germline CDR1 and CDR2 sequences are SGHNT and YENEEA.

In this sample, this clone turned up once. V and J are TRBV11-3 and TRBJ2-7, with D perhaps TRBD2 (6 bases). There are 17 residues in the CDR3. Germline V gene data show CDR1 as SGHNT and CDR2 as YENEEA. Trimming stripped 4 bases from V and 4 bases from J, with 23 bases between. The CDR3: CASSSLSDGRGGYEQYF. The CDR3 DNA is TGTGCCAGCAGCTCTCTAAGCGACGGGCGGGGAGGATACGAGCAGTACTTC.

Details on this clone: Other DNA sequences in this sample translate to the same CDR3. The chain carries TRBV10-2 and TRBJ1-1; D is unclear. Trimming cost V 5 bases and J 2 bases, with 9 bases left between them. Germline V CDR1 and CDR2: WSHSY, SAAADI. The CDR3 has 13 amino acids. CDR3 nucleotide sequence: TGCGCCAGCAGTCCCCGGGGTAACACTGAAGCTTTCTTT. This translates into CASSPRGNTEAFF.

This chain uses TRBV5-1 with TRBJ2-3, with TRBD2 identical over 11 bases. The CDR3 spans 16 residues. Germline V lookup: CDR1 SGHRS, CDR2 YFSETQ. Trimming at V came to 4 bases and at J to 6 bases, leaving 10 bases not matched to a gene. The CDR3 protein is CASSPGTSGARDTQYF. CDR3 in DNA: TGCGCCAGCAGCCCCGGGACTAGCGGAGCCCGGGATACGCAGTATTTT.

This clone was counted between two and nine times. The CDR3 coding sequence is TGCAGCGTCAACAGGGGGCCCTACGAGCAGTACTTC. Translating gives CSVNRGPYEQYF. The chain uses TRBV29-1 and TRBJ2-7; 9 bases match TRBD1. The CDR3 has 12 amino acids. CDR1 is SQVTM, CDR2 ANQGSEA, per germline. Trimming at V came to 6 bases and at J to 2 bases, leaving 2 bases not matched to a gene.

This clone has just one count. The rearrangement joins TRBV19 to TRBJ2-3; 9 bases line up with TRBD2. Germline loops: CDR1 LNHDA, CDR2 SQIVND (reference sequence). The CDR3 totals 16 residues. Trimming took 4 bases from V and 6 from J; bases not matched to a gene: 11. The CDR3 DNA reads as TGTGCCAGTAGTAGGCGGGGGGGCCTTACAAGCGATACGCAGTATTTT. This gives the protein CASSRRGGLTSDTQYF.

The chain uses TRBV3-1 (or the pseudogene TRBV3-2) and TRBJ1-2; D is undetermined. The CDR3 length is 12 residues. Germline V gives CDR1 LGHDT, CDR2 YNNKEL (reference sequence). Trimming pared 3 bases from V and 8 bases from J, leaving 10 bases between. The CDR3 DNA follows: TGTGCCAGCAGCCACGGGGATCCCGGCTACACCTTC. It specifies CASSHGDPGYTF.

The chain couples TRBV7-6 to TRBJ2-5; 7 bases match TRBD2. In germline, CDR1 is SGHVS, CDR2 FNYEAQ. This CDR3 contains 12 residues. Losses at the gene ends were 4 bases for V and 4 bases for J; bases not matched to a gene: 0. The DNA of the CDR3 is TGTGCCAGCAGCTCGGGGGGAGAGACCCAGTACTTC. The encoded protein is CASSSGGETQYF.

The chain uses TRBV5-4 and TRBJ1-2; a weak D match, TRBD1 (5 bases). CDR3 length equals 14 residues. The V end lost 1 base, the J end lost 3 bases, and 10 bases lay between the germline ends. CDR1 SGHNT and CDR2 YYREEE come from the germline V gene (reference sequence). The CDR3 nucleotides are TGTGCCAGCAGCTTGCGGGGGTCTCACTATGGCTACACCTTC. Protein sequence: CASSLRGSHYGYTF.

The chain carries TRBV4-1 and TRBJ2-7; 8 nucleotides line up with TRBD1. Germline CDR1 and CDR2: MGHRA and YSYEKL. Unmatched junction bases numbered 8, after V lost 3 bases and J lost 4 bases. CDR3 size: 15 residues. The CDR3 bases are TGCGCCAGCAGCCACGCAGGACAGGGTTCTTACGAGCAGTACTTC. It is translated as CASSHAGQGSYEQYF.

The chain combines TRBV5-1 with TRBJ1-2; D gene uncertain. V lost 3 bases to trimming and J lost 4 bases, with 4 bases between them. Looked up from germline, CDR1 is SGHRS and CDR2 is YFSETQ. The CDR3 runs 11 residues. CDR3: CASSSLYGYTF. For the CDR3, the DNA is TGCGCCAGCAGCTCCCTCTATGGCTACACCTTC.

V and J are TRBV15 and TRBJ2-1, with TRBD2 matching 11 bases. The CDR3 has 14 amino acids. The germline V gene encodes CDR1 LNHNV and CDR2 YYDKDF (reference sequence). After removal of 9 bases from V and 5 bases from J, the junction contained 6 bases not matched to a gene. The CDR3 nucleotides read TGTGCCACGAAGACTAGCGGGGCTAACAATGAGCAGTTCTTC. As protein: CATKTSGANNEQFF.

This clone turned up a few times. The CDR3: CASSPGTLKETQYF. In DNA form, the CDR3 reads TGTGCCAGCAGCCCTGGGACTTTAAAAGAGACCCAGTACTTC. The chain recombines TRBV7-8 with TRBJ2-5; tentative D call: TRBD2 (6 bases). Deletions cut 5 bases from V and 3 bases from J, with 13 bases between. Germline V gene lookup returns CDR1 SGHVS and CDR2 FQNEAQ. The CDR3 runs 14 residues.

The chain links TRBV29-1 to TRBJ1-1, with D perhaps TRBD1 (5 bases). Trimming cost V 7 bases and J 2 bases, with 14 bases left between them. Germline CDR1 SQVTM, CDR2 ANQGSEA. CDR3 length: 13 amino acids. CDR3 coding DNA: TGCAGCGCTACATTGACAGATAACACTGAAGCTTTCTTT. This translates into CSATLTDNTEAFF.

This clone was observed a single time. The J gene is TRBJ2-1, the V gene TRBV12-3 or TRBV12-4; D is undetermined. Trimming cost V 6 bases and J 4 bases, with 10 bases left between them. This CDR3 region has 13 residues. The CDR3 bases are TGTGCCAGCAGCTCCTGGCAATACAATGAGCAGTTCTTC. Its protein is CASSSWQYNEQFF.